This is a list of T cell receptor beta chains from one sample in a study of shared clonotypes between healthy human individuals. Profiled with immunoSEQ multiplex PCR; TCRdb holds only in-frame clones, not every one. The sample lists a few million clones, more than 80% occurring once. The specimen sequenced was naive CD4+ T cells sorted from blood. The source of these receptors is a man between 18 and 29 years old in good health. CDR3s include the opening cysteine and the closing phenylalanine or tryptophan. A D gene is named only where the DNA matches it firmly. Size is stated for part of the rows, as once, few or many counts, or as a class when the clone is expanded.

V,D,size,J,CDR3,DNA
TRBV18,TRBD2,once,TRBJ2-5,CASSRGGGYQETQYF,TGTGCCAGCTCACGCGGCGGGGGATATCAAGAGACCCAGTACTTC
TRBV7-9,.,.,TRBJ1-1,CASSLVGYEAFF,TGTGCCAGCAGCTTAGTAGGATATGAAGCTTTCTTT
TRBV2,.,.,TRBJ2-1,CASSERGTGSYNEQFF,TGTGCCAGCAGTGAGCGGGGAACGGGCTCATACAATGAGCAGTTCTTC
TRBV10-1,TRBD1,.,TRBJ1-5,CASSDRQGARDQPQHF,TGCGCCAGCAGTGATCGGCAGGGGGCGCGCGATCAGCCCCAGCATTTT
TRBV19,.,once,TRBJ2-3,CASSIRLVWVTDTQYF,TGTGCCAGTAGTATCCGCCTAGTCTGGGTCACAGATACGCAGTATTTT
TRBV5-1,TRBD1,.,TRBJ1-4,CASSLWTGANEKLFF,TGCGCCAGCAGCCTGTGGACAGGGGCTAATGAAAAACTGTTTTTT
TRBV19,TRBD1,.,TRBJ2-7,CASSIDYRGPYEQYF,TGTGCCAGTAGTATTGATTACAGGGGCCCCTACGAGCAGTACTTC
TRBV30,.,.,TRBJ2-1,CAWSVTYRRGEQFF,TGTGCCTGGAGTGTAACCTACCGGCGGGGTGAGCAGTTCTTC
TRBV5-1,TRBD1,.,TRBJ1-3,CASSLGDRDSGNTIYF,TGCGCCAGCTCACTGGGGGACAGGGACTCTGGAAACACCATATATTTT
TRBV7-2,.,.,TRBJ1-1,CASSGGGGAFF,TGTGCCAGCAGCGGGGGGGGCGGAGCTTTCTTT
TRBV6-5,.,.,TRBJ2-7,CASSSLTTTSYEQYF,TGTGCCAGCAGTTCCCTGACGACTACCTCCTACGAGCAGTACTTC
TRBV6-1,.,.,TRBJ1-6,CASSAGRKNYNSPLHF,TGTGCCAGCAGTGCCGGCAGGAAAAACTATAATTCACCCCTCCACTTT
TRBV28,.,.,TRBJ1-1,CASSLNRVGDTEAFF,TGTGCCAGCAGTCTCAACAGGGTCGGGGACACTGAAGCTTTCTTT
TRBV7-2,.,.,TRBJ2-7,CASSFQERGGEQYF,TGTGCCAGCAGCTTTCAGGAGAGAGGGGGCGAGCAGTACTTC
TRBV6-6,TRBD1,.,TRBJ1-2,CASSLTGMTHGYTF,TGTGCCAGTTCCTTGACAGGGATGACCCACGGCTACACCTTC